The TCR beta chain described here comes from a study of cytomegalovirus exposure and HLA in healthy donors. The study's findings and limits: A later analysis found common viral pathogens apparently linked to several of the most significant clusters. The study put roughly 160 TCR beta chains on its list as cytomegalovirus-associated.

This clone was detected a few times. Its specificity is not known. Germline CDR1 SGHVS, CDR2 FNYEAQ. The J segment lost 6 bases and the V segment lost 5 bases, leaving 5 bases of the junction unmatched. CDR3 length: 14 amino acids. PCR employed 60 Vbeta and 13 Jbeta primers. Sequencing was performed with immunoSEQ multiplex PCR; in TCRdb, only in-frame clones are kept and a portion is missing. The sample includes under 150,000 clones, around 80% seen only once; the top ten take approximately 4%. Although they were nominally healthy when sampled, donors likely had unrecorded immune exposures. The sequence was collected from a woman aged 40 to 55 in good health and CMV-seronegative. The chain links TRBV7-6 to TRBJ2-1; TRBD2 aligns across 9 bases. The sample was PBMCs. CDR3 amino acids: CASSPSAGGNEQFF. CDR3 DNA sequence: TGTGCCAGCAGCCCCTCAGCGGGGGGCAATGAGCAGTTCTTC.